The 20 T cell receptor beta chains below were found in one sample sequenced in a study of shared clonotypes between healthy human individuals. Sequencing was performed with immunoSEQ multiplex PCR; in TCRdb, only in-frame clones are kept and a portion is missing. The sample lists 2 million to 2.5 million clones, just over 90% occurring once. The sequenced sample consisted of naive CD4+ T cells from PBMCs. Subset reported: CD45RA+ positively selected. These receptors were collected from a man between 18 and 29 years old in good health. Some clones in this sample may be carry-over from other donors' samples.

This chain links TRBV5-1 with TRBJ2-3, with 11 positions matching TRBD2. In germline, CDR1 is SGHRS, CDR2 YFSETQ. V was pared by 4 bases and J by 4 bases, with 11 bases of the junction left unmatched. This CDR3 has 17 amino acids. This CDR3 reads CASSPRGSGREADTQYF. CDR3 nucleotides: TGCGCCAGCAGCCCCCGGGGTAGCGGGAGGGAGGCAGATACGCAGTATTTT. The complete variable domain, with remaining parts taken from reference TRBV5-1 and TRBJ2-3, reads KAGVTQTPRYLIKTRGQQVTLSCSPISGHRSVSWYQQTPGQGLQFLFEYFSETQRNKGNFPGRFSGRQFSNSRSEMNVSTLELGDSALYLCASSPRGSGREADTQYFGPGTRLTVL.

The rearrangement uses TRBV19 and TRBJ1-5, with unresolved D. This CDR3 has 16 amino acids. The V gene's germline CDR1 is LNHDA and CDR2 SQIVND (reference sequence). V lost 1 base and J 3 bases, leaving 13 bases between the germline ends. CDR3 DNA sequence: TGTGCCAGTAGTATAGGGGGTGGATTTTCCAATCAGCCCCAGCATTTT. It specifies CASSIGGGFSNQPQHF.

This clone was seen only once. V gene TRBV9 combines with J gene TRBJ2-5, with 8 bases matching TRBD2. Germline values: CDR1 SGDLS, CDR2 YYNGEE. J lost 4 bases, V lost 4 bases, and 12 bases had no gene match. This CDR3 is 16 amino acids long. This CDR3 is CASSPIAGTHLETQYF. The CDR3 DNA reads TGTGCCAGCAGCCCCATAGCGGGAACGCACTTAGAGACCCAGTACTTC.

The rearrangement uses TRBV4-1 and TRBJ1-5; 7 nucleotides agree with TRBD1. The junction had 18 bases not matched to a gene; V was cut back by 6 bases and J by 7 bases. This CDR3 spans 17 amino acids. CDR1 and CDR2 (germline): MGHRA, YSYEKL. CDR3 region: CASRVGLAQGREQPQHF. For the CDR3, the DNA is TGCGCCAGCAGGGTAGGTCTTGCACAGGGGCGAGAACAGCCCCAGCATTTT.

This chain links TRBV7-2 with TRBJ1-1; 8 nucleotides match TRBD1. In germline, CDR1 is SGHTA, CDR2 FQGNSA. The trim removed 8 bases at V and 6 bases at J, leaving 2 bases unmatched. The CDR3 has 11 residues. The CDR3 region is CASQGASEAFF. As DNA, the CDR3 is TGTGCCAGCCAGGGGGCCTCTGAAGCTTTCTTT.

This chain joins TRBV6-1 and TRBJ1-2, with D hard to call. Germline V gives CDR1 MNHNS, CDR2 SASEGT. Trimming removed 3 bases at V and 8 bases at J, with 16 bases between. CDR3 size: 14 residues. The CDR3 loop reads CASSEGSGWEGYTF. CDR3 DNA: TGTGCCAGCAGTGAGGGCAGCGGATGGGAAGGCTACACCTTC.

The rearrangement joins TRBV7-2 to TRBJ2-2; 10 bases map to TRBD1. In germline, CDR1 is SGHTA, CDR2 FQGNSA. The CDR3 loop spans 16 amino acids. V shed 4 bases and J 4 bases; nucleotides not matched to a gene: 6. The CDR3 here is CASSSGTGVVTGELFF. CDR3 bases: TGTGCCAGCAGCTCCGGGACAGGGGTAGTCACCGGGGAGCTGTTTTTT.

This clone was seen more than once but under ten times. Mismatch with germline at one junction end may stem from a read error. V and J are TRBV7-2 and TRBJ2-7, with a weak D call TRBD2 (5 bases). The CDR3 has 12 residues. Germline V gene lookup returns CDR1 SGHTA and CDR2 FQGNSA. The CDR3 is CASSLAPYEQYF. The CDR3 nucleotides are TGTGCCAGCAGCCTAGCCCCCTACGAGCAGTACTTC. Full variable domain (missing parts from reference TRBV7-2 and TRBJ2-7): GAGVSQSPSNKVTEKGKDVELRCDPISGHTALYWYRQSLGQGLEFLIYFQGNSAPDKSGLPSDRFSAERTGGSVSTLTIQRTQQEDSAVYLCASSLAPYEQYFGPGTRLTVT.

This chain links TRBV19 with TRBJ2-1; 13 bases map to TRBD2. The CDR3 loop spans 14 amino acids. Trimming removed 8 bases from V and 8 bases from J; junction bases left unmatched: 6. The germline CDR1 and CDR2 sequences are LNHDA and SQIVND (reference sequence). The CDR3 sequence is CASHPGLAGYEQFF. The CDR3 DNA reads as TGTGCCAGTCATCCGGGACTAGCGGGATATGAGCAGTTCTTC.

The chain employs TRBV30 and TRBJ1-4; D call uncertain. The CDR3 totals 11 residues. Deletions cut 1 base from V and 8 bases from J, with 5 bases between. Germline CDR1 and CDR2: GTSNPN and SVGIG (reference sequence). CDR3 residues: CAWSGLEKLFF. CDR3 DNA: TGTGCCTGGAGTGGGCTGGAAAAACTGTTTTTT.

The chain joins TRBV19 to TRBJ1-4; 7 bases are a match to TRBD1. The ends lost 5 bases at V and 7 bases at J; junction bases unmatched: 7. Germline V CDR1 and CDR2: LNHDA, SQIVND (reference sequence). This CDR3 comprises 14 residues. CDR3 nucleotide sequence: TGTGCCAGTAGTTGGCAGGGGGTGGGTGAAAAACTGTTTTTT. Residues: CASSWQGVGEKLFF. The full variable domain, with the rest looked up from reference TRBV19 and TRBJ1-4, is DGGITQSPKYLFRKEGQNVTLSCEQNLNHDAMYWYRQDPGQGLRLIYYSQIVNDFQKGDIAEGYSVSREKKESFPLTVTSAQKNPTAFYLCASSWQGVGEKLFFGSGTQLSVL.

In its sample, this clone was seen a few times. Lacking the conserved final phenylalanine or tryptophan, this CDR3 likely reflects a read error. The limits of the CDR3 on the DNA are not certain, so only TCRdb's listed CDR3 is given. The chain couples TRBV20-1 to TRBJ1-2. Ends included, the CDR3 has 10 residues. Per germline, CDR1 DFQATT and CDR2 SNEGSKA (reference sequence). CDR3 protein: CSARARSVEV.

This chain connects TRBV28 to TRBJ1-5, with TRBD1 matching 8 bases. The CDR3 consists of 18 residues. V gave up 2 bases and J gave up 2 bases; unmatched junction bases: 11. Looked up from germline, CDR1 is MDHEN and CDR2 is SYDVKM. The CDR3 DNA is TGTGCCAGCAGTTTAGGGCCCGGGACAGGCAAAGGCAATCAGCCCCAGCATTTT. Protein product: CASSLGPGTGKGNQPQHF.

The chain recombines TRBV2 with TRBJ1-1; no clear D. Germline V CDR1 and CDR2: SNHLY, FYNNEI. Trimming removed 7 bases from V and 5 bases from J, with 11 bases in between. The CDR3 totals 12 residues. Here the CDR3 DNA reads TGTGCCAGCAAGTGGGATGTGACTGAAGCTTTCTTT. Its translation is CASKWDVTEAFF.

The chain recombines TRBV18 with TRBJ2-1, with 8 bases that match TRBD2. The CDR3 consists of 15 residues. V was pared by 1 base and J by 6 bases, with 5 bases of the junction left unmatched. Germline lookup yields CDR1 KGHSH and CDR2 LQKENI. CDR3 coding DNA: TGTGCCAGCTCACCACTAGCGGGACCTAGCAATGAGCAGTTCTTC. This sequence encodes CASSPLAGPSNEQFF.

The V and J genes are TRBV25-1 and TRBJ1-1; the D is unclear. Germline CDR1 and CDR2: MGHDK and SYGVNS. This CDR3 is built from 14 residues. Trimming removed 6 bases from V and 4 bases from J, with 15 bases in between. The CDR3 DNA follows: TGTGCCAGCAGGGATAGGAACTGGGGCACTGAAGCTTTCTTT. This sequence encodes CASRDRNWGTEAFF.

The rearrangement joins TRBV7-9 to TRBJ2-5; D unclear. Per the germline V gene, CDR1 is SEHNR and CDR2 is FQNEAQ (reference sequence). Trimming removed 5 bases at V and 7 bases at J, with 8 bases between. This CDR3 contains 11 residues. CDR3 amino acids: CASSPYATQYF. CDR3 bases: TGTGCCAGCAGCCCGTACGCGACCCAGTACTTC. The whole variable domain, filled in from reference TRBV7-9 and TRBJ2-5, reads DTGVSQNPRHKITKRGQNVTFRCDPISEHNRLYWYRQTLGQGPEFLTYFQNEAQLEKSRLLSDRFSAERPKGSFSTLEIQRTEQGDSAMYLCASSPYATQYFGPGTRLLVL.

This chain uses TRBV27 with TRBJ2-7; either TRBD1 or TRBD2 may fit D (5 bases each). V lost 5 bases and J lost 3, with 14 bases in between. The CDR3 totals 14 residues. The V gene's germline CDR1 is MNHEY and CDR2 SMNVEV (reference sequence). CDR3 residues: CASSPGTAGYEQYF. CDR3 sequence (DNA): TGTGCCAGCAGTCCCGGGACGGCAGGCTACGAGCAGTACTTC.

As DNA, the CDR3 is TGTGCCTGGTCGCCCGGGGGACTTAATTCACCCCTCCACTTT. This translates into CAWSPGGLNSPLHF. The chain links TRBV30 to TRBJ1-6, with D maybe TRBD1 (5 bases). Trimming pared 5 bases from V and 6 bases from J, leaving 14 bases between. This CDR3 comprises 14 residues. The germline CDR1 and CDR2 sequences are GTSNPN and SVGIG (reference sequence).

The DNA for the CDR3 is TGCGCCAGCAGTCTGGGGTGGGACTACGAGCAGTACTTC. Its translation is CASSLGWDYEQYF. The chain has TRBV23-1 and TRBJ2-7; D is ambiguous. TRBV23-1 is assigned to the ORF class and has an uncertain function. V lost 4 bases, J lost 3 bases, and 10 bases lay in between. CDR3 length: 13 amino acids.